The clone carrying this T cell receptor beta chain was observed at least ten times. Its antigen is still unknown. RNA transcripts yielded amplified TCR beta CDR3 regions. Carried out on the TCR CDR3, a first-round RT-PCR used the HTBI primer set. TCRdb reprocessed the multiplex PCR reads with MiXCR, giving one entry per CDR3 protein. The sample includes approximately 360,000 distinct CDR3 sequences, approximately 15% seen only once; the top ten take around a quarter. The data stem from a study of T cells in Graves' hyperthyroidism and ophthalmopathy. Overall study findings and caveats: Blood also held most thyroid clonotypes expanded beyond 0.001.

V was trimmed by 5 bases and J by 1 base, leaving 11 bases between them. The CDR3 extends over 14 amino acids. Source material: blood. The chain employs TRBV12-3 or TRBV12-4 and TRBJ1-1; D not certain. This TCR was recovered from a woman younger than 30 with Graves' hyperthyroidism that later progressed to Graves' ophthalmopathy. The CDR3 DNA sequence: TGTGCCAGCAGTACAGCCAGTTGGAACACTGAAGCTTTCTTT. The encoded protein is CASSTASWNTEAFF.